The subject of this entry is one T cell receptor beta chain. Source study methods: Nucleated cell number was recorded as an estimate derived from reference gene primer amplification. Clones were read by immunoSEQ multiplex PCR, and TCRdb kept only the in-frame ones, dropping some. V and J calls and clone size follow that table, whereas D and trimming were derived from the DNA. Of around 620,000 clones in the sample, 75% to 90% were seen once. This sample is part of a study of blood T cell repertoires in COVID-19. The CDR3 is 17 residues long. Germline CDR1 and CDR2: MNHNS and SASEGT. V was pared by 3 bases and J by 4 bases, with 19 bases between.

Sequencing was done on a sample of peripheral blood. The J gene is TRBJ1-5, the V gene TRBV6-1; possibly TRBD1 for D (5 bases). The sequence was obtained from a woman between 18 and 29 years old with acute or convalescent COVID-19. Here the CDR3 reads CASSEPAAGVRNQPQHF. In DNA form, the CDR3 reads TGTGCCAGCAGTGAGCCCGCTGCGGGGGTACGGAATCAGCCCCAGCATTTT.